This TCR beta chain was captured by sequencing in a study of T cell responses to AZD1222 COVID-19 vaccine. The study, taken as a whole, reports: Without day 14 samples, only post-peak T cell repertoires were studied. Just a handful of AZD1222 recipients tested seropositive at baseline. Regions 160-218 and 743-854 held dominance among vaccine-associated CD4 TCRs, which spanned spike. Donors skewed white British and female; clonal diversity was possibly underestimated.

This CDR3 region has 16 residues. Germline lookup yields CDR1 SGDLS and CDR2 YYNGEE. Trimming removed 4 bases from V and 10 bases from J; junction bases left unmatched: 18. Concerning this clone itself: Its antigen is currently unknown.

Sequencing was performed with immunoSEQ multiplex PCR; in TCRdb, only in-frame clones are kept and a portion is missing. The profile shows around 140,000 clones, roughly 90% of them singletons. The chain has TRBV9 and TRBJ1-1; 8 bases line up with TRBD1. The sequence was collected from an adult in good health. The sequencing used peripheral blood, collected on day 0 of AZD1222 vaccination. The CDR3 DNA follows: TGTGCCAGCAGCCCTCATGACAGGGGTGAGGGTATGGGAGCTTTCTTT. This codes for CASSPHDRGEGMGAFF.